The clone carrying this T cell receptor beta chain was observed a handful of times. No antigen is known for it. The data were taken from a study of blood T cells in healthy people across ages. The V end was cut by 5 bases, the J end by 2 bases, with 9 bases between. Germline CDR1 SNHLY, CDR2 FYNNEI. The CDR3 covers 13 residues. Next came a second PCR, run for about 7 to 12 cycles, which used a sample-barcoded 5' primer along with a J-beta primer mix. Template switching added a 12-random-nucleotide identifier to every cDNA molecule. TCRdb independently ran MiXCR on the 5' RACE reads; one entry per CDR3 protein. The sample lists more than 750,000 distinct CDR3 sequences, approximately 32% occurring once. Findings of the study overall: Total diversity from one million sequenced T cells was likely underestimated. Per million T cells, TCR beta diversity dropped roughly linearly as age increased. Diversity was higher, and naive CD4+ cells more numerous, in long-lived donors than in aged donors.

These same data were also listed under a study on T cells of mothers and their children.

The receptor comes from a woman aged 40-49 years in good health. The chain joins TRBV2 to TRBJ1-2, with a weak D call TRBD1 (5 bases). The sample was blood. CDR3 residues: CASSRSGNYGYTF. The CDR3 DNA is TGTGCCAGCAGTCGGTCAGGGAACTATGGCTACACCTTC.